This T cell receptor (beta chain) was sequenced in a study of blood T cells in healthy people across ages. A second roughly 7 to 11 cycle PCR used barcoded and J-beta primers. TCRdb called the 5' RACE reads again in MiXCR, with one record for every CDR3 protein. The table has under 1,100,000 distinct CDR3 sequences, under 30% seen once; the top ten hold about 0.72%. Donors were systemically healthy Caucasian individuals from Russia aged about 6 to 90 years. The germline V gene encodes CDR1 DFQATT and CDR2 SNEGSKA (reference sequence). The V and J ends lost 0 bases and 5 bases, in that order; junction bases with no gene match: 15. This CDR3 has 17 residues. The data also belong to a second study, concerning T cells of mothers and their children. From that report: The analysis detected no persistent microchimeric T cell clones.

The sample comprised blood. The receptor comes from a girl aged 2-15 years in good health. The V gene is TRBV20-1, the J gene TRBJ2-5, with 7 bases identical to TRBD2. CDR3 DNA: TGCAGTGCTAGAGACCCTCTTCGCAGCGGGGTGTCGGAGACCCAGTACTTC. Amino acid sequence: CSARDPLRSGVSETQYF.